This TCR beta chain was obtained from a study of cytomegalovirus exposure and HLA in healthy donors. For the study at large: In a previous analysis, more than 90 million unique TCR beta sequences were found from about 179 million T cells. Whole-study findings and limits: An Asian-associated ancestry cluster reportedly showed fewer N-insertions than the approximately 700-donor mean in a later analysis. A few CMV-associated chains were confirmed in vitro to be specific for CMV antigens. Later analysis indicated greater clonal expansion among HLA-associated TCR beta chains than among equally common other chains.

Concerning this clone itself: Its antigen is not identified.

Primers included in the PCR were 60 Vbeta and 13 Jbeta primers. TCRdb's copy holds only in-frame clones and misses some; the assay was immunoSEQ multiplex PCR. In the table there are more than 150,000 clones, approximately 80% of which are singletons. The clonotype comes from a man aged 18 to 30 in good health and CMV-seronegative. Sequenced sample: PBMCs.

DNA of the CDR3: TGTGCCAGCAGCCATCGCGGCAGGGGCTACGAGCAGTACTTC. This gives the protein CASSHRGRGYEQYF. The chain joins TRBV27 to TRBJ2-7; D might be TRBD1 (6 bases). In germline, CDR1 is MNHEY, CDR2 SMNVEV (reference sequence). V gave up 6 bases and J gave up 3 bases, with 15 bases separating them. The CDR3 is 14 residues long.